The clone carrying this TCR beta chain was recorded many times. The protocol attached unique molecular identifiers to individual cDNA molecules. TCRdb redid the calling of the 5' RACE reads with MiXCR, one entry per CDR3 protein. The sample consists of some 35,000 distinct CDR3 sequences, approximately 5.3% of them appearing once. Trimming shortened V by 1 base and J by 3 bases, and 7 bases separated the two germline ends. Germline V gene lookup returns CDR1 DFQATT and CDR2 SNEGSKA (reference sequence). This CDR3 comprises 13 residues. This sample is drawn from a study of early T cells in non-severe SARS-CoV-2 infection.

This clonotype was obtained from an adult who was a healthcare worker with PCR-confirmed SARS-CoV-2 infection or an uninfected control (not recorded which). Sequencing was performed on whole blood. The chain links TRBV20-1 to TRBJ1-5; D gene uncertain. The CDR3 nucleotides read TGCAGTGCTAGAGGGGCAGTCAATCAGCCCCAGCATTTT. Residues: CSARGAVNQPQHF.